This TCR beta chain was found in a study of beta chain features in type 1 diabetes. Study as a whole: Sorted cells, roughly 98,000,000 in number, were examined across all samples. Study-level points and caveats: Sequencing the cDNA could make cells with high TCR expression show up more than they should.

Remarks on this clone: Its matching antigen is unknown.

It was via CD45RO/CCR7/CD25/CD127/CD95/CD27 that CD4+ naive, central memory, regulatory and stem cell-like memory cells were sorted. Reverse transcribing all isolated RNA meant expressed TCRB transcripts were sequenced. Assay: immunoSEQ multiplex PCR; the TCRdb copy retains only in-frame clones and omits some. The sample contains about 620,000 clones, roughly a sixth of which appear only once. Material for sequencing was naive CD4+ T cells from blood. This clonotype was sampled from a man younger than 30 in good health.

The CDR3 sequence is CASSLALSNQPQHF. The CDR3, as DNA: TGTGCCAGCAGCTTGGCCTTGAGTAATCAGCCCCAGCATTTT. The chain combines TRBV5-6 with TRBJ1-5; D remains ambiguous. Trimming took off 0 bases at V and 4 bases at J, with 8 bases between the two ends. Germline V gene sequence: CDR1 SGHDT, CDR2 YYEEEE. The CDR3 spans 14 residues.